This T cell receptor beta chain was identified during a study of blood T cell repertoires in COVID-19 (TCRdb year 2020). For the wider study: Collaborator samples came from the United States, Italy and Spain and covered acute and convalescent phases of COVID-19. Where available, HLA class I and class II types were obtained from metadata supplied by the sample provider rather than from assay-based typing. The repertoires were released in a freely available public database intended as a resource for research on the immune response to SARS-CoV-2. Deeply sampled blood TCRbeta repertoires from subjects exposed to, actively infected with, or recovered from COVID-19 were included in the dataset. Samples were obtained from the ongoing ImmuneRACE study (first 160 participants) and from 1,000 to 1,500 subjects provided by 6 global collaborators. The prospective study material was composed of cDNA or gDNA derived from T cells, B-cell-depleted T cells, or PBMCs. Nearly every sample came with metadata listing a de-identified subject ID, COVID-19 status, age in years and sex.

Broad study findings and their caveats: The quantity of clinical and demographic metadata differed by source and by participant and was supplied without curation.

V gives up 8 bases and J gives up 15 bases, and the segment between their germline ends measures 16 bases. The CDR3 runs 11 residues from the cysteine to the phenylalanine. Only the CDR3 part of the read is kept: 33 bases, read in frame from the first base. The germline V gene yields MDHEN for CDR1 and SYDVKM for CDR2. As regards this clone: Its cognate antigen has yet to be identified. Qualities for individual bases were not recorded, and no much larger clone is one base off.

Collaborating institutions collected whole blood in K2EDTA tubes following their own protocols. For TCRbeta analysis, collaborators shipped samples as frozen whole blood, isolated PBMCs, or DNA extracted from either of those sample types. TCRbeta CDR3 regions were amplified from genomic DNA by means of the immunoSEQ Assay, a bias-controlled multiplex PCR. As for how the authors treated the data: Within the assay, amplification of reference gene primers was used to estimate how many nucleated cells each sample contained. To quantify the absolute abundance of each unique TCRbeta CDR3 rearrangement, sequence reads were collapsed and filtered. For each sample, productive Simpson clonality was calculated as the square root of Simpson's diversity index over productive rearrangements. Sourced from immuneACCESS, this table was stored by TCRdb with only in-frame sequences that have V and J called. A share of the clones is absent; for the studies checked, an unresolved V gene accounts for under half, and the remainder has no known explanation. That table supplies the V and J calls and clone size; D and trimming were determined from the DNA. This sample gives 150,000 to 200,000 clones in total; 77% of them show up just once. The ten largest clonotypes hold around 2.7% of the sample.

This chain is built from TRBV28 and TRBJ1-4; tentative D gene TRBD1, with 5 bases matching. The clonotype originates from a man aged 65 to 85 with acute or convalescent COVID-19. Sequencing input: peripheral blood. In nucleotide form, the sequence is TGTGCCAGCTCAATGGGGCCCTCGGTGTTTTTT. The encoded protein is CASSMGPSVFF. The reference TRBV28 and TRBJ1-4 proteins fill in what lies around the CDR3, so the full variable domain reads DVKVTQSSRYLVKRTGEKVFLECVQDMDHENMFWYRQDPGLGLRLIYFSYDVKMKEKGDIPEGYSVSREKKERFSLILESASTNQTSMYLCASSMGPSVFFGSGTQLSVL.